The T cell receptor (beta chain) described here comes from a study of blood T cell repertoires in COVID-19. Only in-frame clones appear in the TCRdb table, and some are missing; sequencing was by immunoSEQ multiplex PCR. The sample carries 150,000 to 200,000 clones, roughly 89% recorded once. CDR3 size: 16 residues. Germline V gene sequence: CDR1 LGHNT, CDR2 FRNRAP. V was trimmed by 3 bases and J by 8 bases, leaving 20 bases between them. The chain links TRBV12-5 to TRBJ2-1; perhaps TRBD2 as D (6 bases). This sequence was found in a man aged 18 to 29 with active or convalescent COVID-19. Material: peripheral blood. CDR3 amino acids: CASGLTPYAGRHEQFF. CDR3 bases: TGTGCTAGTGGTTTAACCCCCTATGCGGGGAGGCATGAGCAGTTCTTC.